These T cell receptor beta chains were read from a single sample in a study of response to subunit inactivated influenza vaccine. TCRdb passed the RT-PCR reads through MiXCR, listing each CDR3 protein once. The sample yields a few hundred thousand distinct CDR3 sequences, approximately 14% seen once. The specimen comprised PBMCs from blood, sampled less than 13 days after vaccination. The receptors stem from a man aged 50-59 years who received an inactivated influenza vaccine. CDR3s include the opening cysteine and the closing phenylalanine or tryptophan. A D gene is named only where the DNA matches it firmly. Only part of the rows carry a size: once, few, many, or a class if the clone is expanded.

d_gene	j_gene	v_gene	abundance	CDR3nt	CDR3aa
TRBD2	TRBJ2-1	TRBV11-2	NA	TGTGCCAGCAGCTACCGATTAGCGGGGGTATACAATGAGCAGTTCTTC	CASSYRLAGVYNEQFF
NA	TRBJ2-7	TRBV11-1	NA	TGTGCCAGCACCTTGGTGCCGGGCACAAGGGGAAGTACGTACGAGCAGTACTTC	CASTLVPGTRGSTYEQYF
TRBD1	TRBJ2-5	TRBV14	NA	TGTGCCAGCAGCCTCCCAGGGGGCGCCGGGACCCAGTACTTC	CASSLPGGAGTQYF
NA	TRBJ2-1	TRBV28	NA	TGTGCCAGCAGTTTGTGGCAGGGGGGAACGAATGAGCAGTTCTTC	CASSLWQGGTNEQFF
TRBD2	TRBJ2-1	TRBV5-1	NA	TGCGCCAGCAGCCCGCTCCCGGCTAGCGGGGGGCCGAGCTCCTACAATGAGCAGTTCTTC	CASSPLPASGGPSSYNEQFF
TRBD2	TRBJ2-1	TRBV29-1	NA	TGCAGCGTTGTCCCGGGACTAGCGGTGGGCGATGAGCAGTTCTTC	CSVVPGLAVGDEQFF
TRBD1	TRBJ1-1	TRBV29-1	NA	TGCAGCGCAGGACAGGAGAACACTGAAGCTTTCTTT	CSAGQENTEAFF
TRBD2	TRBJ2-1	TRBV12-3/TRBV12-4	NA	TGTGCCACCTCTAACCGGGGGGGAGCCCAAGAGCAGTTCTTC	CATSNRGGAQEQFF
NA	TRBJ2-6	TRBV29-1	NA	TGCAGCGTTGACGGGTCTGGGGCCAACGTCCTGACTTTC	CSVDGSGANVLTF
NA	TRBJ1-5	TRBV7-2	NA	TGTGCCAGCAGCGCGGGGCCCCCTCAGCCCCAGCATTTT	CASSAGPPQPQHF
TRBD1	TRBJ2-2	TRBV6-1	few	TGTGCCAGCAGTGAAATAGGTAGATGGGGACAGGAGCACACCGGGGAGCTGTTTTTT	CASSEIGRWGQEHTGELFF
TRBD2	TRBJ2-2	TRBV5-1	few	TGCGCCAGCAGCTCCACGCCTCCGACTAGCGGGACCTGGCCCGGGGAGCTGTTTTTT	CASSSTPPTSGTWPGELFF
TRBD2	TRBJ2-1	TRBV6-2/TRBV6-3	few	TGTGCCAGCAGTTTCCTAGCGGGCTCCTACAATGAGCAGTTCTTC	CASSFLAGSYNEQFF
TRBD2	TRBJ2-1	TRBV7-6	few	TGTGCCAGCAGCCCGACAACTAGCGGGAGACAGTTCTTC	CASSPTTSGRQFF
NA	TRBJ2-1	TRBV15	NA	TGTGCCACCAGCAGTCCTACCGGGGCAGTCAATGAGCAGTTCTTC	CATSSPTGAVNEQFF
NA	TRBJ2-2	TRBV20-1	many	TGCAGTGCTCGGCCGAGGAACACCGGGGAGCTGTTTTTT	CSARPRNTGELFF
TRBD1	TRBJ2-7	TRBV6-2/TRBV6-3	many	TGTGCCAGCAGCCGCCACGACAGGGGGCTTGAAGGCGAGCAGTACTTC	CASSRHDRGLEGEQYF
NA	TRBJ2-3	TRBV29-1	NA	TGCAGCGTCGCCGGGGGCAGCCGCACATCTAGCACAGATACGCAGTATTTT	CSVAGGSRTSSTDTQYF
TRBD1	TRBJ1-2	TRBV12-3/TRBV12-4	NA	TGTGCCATCCTCTCTCCGGGACAGGGCGACTATGGCTACACCTTC	CAILSPGQGDYGYTF
NA	TRBJ2-7	TRBV10-3	NA	TGTGCCATCAGTGAGTCGGAATGGGCAGTCAGCTCCTACGAGCAGTACTTC	CAISESEWAVSSYEQYF
TRBD1	TRBJ2-5	TRBV6-5	few	TGTGCCAGCAGTTACTCGTGGGGACAGCCTTTTAAGACCCAGTACTTC	CASSYSWGQPFKTQYF
NA	TRBJ1-4	TRBV12-3/TRBV12-4	few	TGTGCCAGCAGTTTAAGGGGGGGAGGGGCGCTGGAGGAGGAAAAACTGTTTTTT	CASSLRGGGALEEEKLFF
NA	TRBJ1-5	TRBV5-6	few	TGTGCCAGCAGCTTGTGGTCGGGACTTCGGGCGATTAGCAATCAGCCCCAGCATTTT	CASSLWSGLRAISNQPQHF
TRBD2	TRBJ2-2	TRBV24-1	NA	TGTGCCACCAGTCGTTCTAGCGGGAACAACGGGGAGCTGTTTTTT	CATSRSSGNNGELFF
TRBD2	TRBJ2-6	TRBV15	few	TGTGCCACCAGCAGCACACAACGGTCTAGCGGGGGATTTGGGGCCAACGTCCTGACTTTC	CATSSTQRSSGGFGANVLTF
TRBD2	TRBJ2-1	TRBV2	few	TGTGCCAGCGCCGATCGGACTAGCGGGAGAAATGAGCAGTTCTTC	CASADRTSGRNEQFF
TRBD1	TRBJ2-5	TRBV5-1	NA	TGCGCCAGCAGGTTTCGACAGGGTGGTCAAGAGACCCAGTACTTC	CASRFRQGGQETQYF
NA	TRBJ2-1	TRBV29-1	many	TGCAGCGTTGCGGGCAGGCCGAGCTCCTACAATGAGCAGTTCTTC	CSVAGRPSSYNEQFF
NA	TRBJ1-3	TRBV6-5	few	TGTGCCAGCAGTTACAGCGCGAAGGGCTCCTCTGGAAACACCATATATTTT	CASSYSAKGSSGNTIYF
NA	TRBJ2-7	TRBV29-1	NA	TGCAGCGTTTTAGAGTCCTACGAGCAGTACTTC	CSVLESYEQYF
TRBD1	TRBJ2-7	TRBV5-1	NA	TGCGCCAGCAGCCCGTTCCTACCCGGGACAGGGACCTACGAGCAGTACTTC	CASSPFLPGTGTYEQYF
TRBD2	TRBJ2-7	TRBV3-1	few	TGTGCCAGCAGCCAAGCTGGACTAGCGGGCTCCTACGAGCAGTACTTC	CASSQAGLAGSYEQYF
TRBD1	TRBJ2-2	TRBV27	few	TGTGCCAGCAGTTTATGGGGACAGGGTAACACCGGGGAGCTGTTTTTT	CASSLWGQGNTGELFF
TRBD1	TRBJ2-3	TRBV29-1	few	TGCAGTGCAGGGGGCGCCACAGATACGCAGTATTTT	CSAGGATDTQYF
TRBD1	TRBJ2-1	TRBV6-2/TRBV6-3	NA	TGTGCCAGCAGTTACTTGGGGACAGGGAAACACAATGAGCAGTTCTTC	CASSYLGTGKHNEQFF
NA	TRBJ2-7	TRBV15	few	TGTGCCACCAGCAGAGATCGCGCAAAGGGGAGCTCCTACGAGCAGTACTTC	CATSRDRAKGSSYEQYF
TRBD2	TRBJ2-7	TRBV29-1	NA	TGCAGCGTTGAACGAGGGACGGGAGGCGAGCAGTACTTC	CSVERGTGGEQYF
NA	TRBJ2-3	TRBV5-1	NA	TGCGCCAGCAGCTTTATCGGACCCACAGATACGCAGTATTTT	CASSFIGPTDTQYF
NA	TRBJ1-5	TRBV10-3	NA	TGTGCCATCAGTGAGTCGACTCAGCCCCAGCATTTT	CAISESTQPQHF
TRBD2	TRBJ2-3	TRBV4-1	NA	TGCGCCAGCAGCCAAGATCTCGCGGGGGGGGGAGATACGCAGTATTTT	CASSQDLAGGGDTQYF
TRBD1	TRBJ2-7	TRBV28	many	TGTGCCAGCAGGCCGATGAACAGGGGGCTGGGCGAGCAGTACTTC	CASRPMNRGLGEQYF
NA	TRBJ2-7	TRBV29-1	NA	TGCAGCGTTGATGGGGGGACCCTTTTCGAGCAGTACTTC	CSVDGGTLFEQYF
TRBD2	TRBJ2-7	TRBV19	NA	TGTGCCAGTAGTATACAGCGGGACGCCTACGAGCAGTACTTC	CASSIQRDAYEQYF
NA	TRBJ2-1	TRBV20-1	many	TGCAGTGCTAGAAAGGGGGGCCCAACGTATGAGCAGTTCTTC	CSARKGGPTYEQFF
TRBD2	TRBJ2-4	TRBV3-1	few	TGTGCCAGCAGCCAAGCGGGAGGTTTTACTCAGTACTTC	CASSQAGGFTQYF
NA	TRBJ1-5	TRBV18	few	TGTGCCAGCTCGCGAGGTCAACAGGTAAATCAGCCCCAGCATTTT	CASSRGQQVNQPQHF
NA	TRBJ2-1	TRBV9	few	TGTGCCAGCAGCCTGGGGGTGGAGGGCCACAATGAGCAGTTCTTC	CASSLGVEGHNEQFF
NA	TRBJ1-1	TRBV10-3	NA	TGTGCCATCAGTGAGGGGGCTGACTCTTTCTTT	CAISEGADSFF
NA	TRBJ2-7	TRBV14	few	TGTGCCAGCAGCCAAGATTTTGGGCCATCCTACGAGCAGTACTTC	CASSQDFGPSYEQYF
NA	TRBJ2-1	TRBV10-3	NA	TGTGCCATCAGCTCAAATTATGTGGTGTCGAATGAGCAGTTCTTC	CAISSNYVVSNEQFF
NA	TRBJ2-7	TRBV7-9	NA	TGTGCCAGCAGCTTATTGGGGTCGATCTCCTACGAGCAGTACTTC	CASSLLGSISYEQYF
NA	TRBJ2-6	TRBV6-1	NA	TGTGCCAGCAGTGACAGGTGTGGGGGGGCCAACGTCCTGACTTTC	CASSDRCGGANVLTF